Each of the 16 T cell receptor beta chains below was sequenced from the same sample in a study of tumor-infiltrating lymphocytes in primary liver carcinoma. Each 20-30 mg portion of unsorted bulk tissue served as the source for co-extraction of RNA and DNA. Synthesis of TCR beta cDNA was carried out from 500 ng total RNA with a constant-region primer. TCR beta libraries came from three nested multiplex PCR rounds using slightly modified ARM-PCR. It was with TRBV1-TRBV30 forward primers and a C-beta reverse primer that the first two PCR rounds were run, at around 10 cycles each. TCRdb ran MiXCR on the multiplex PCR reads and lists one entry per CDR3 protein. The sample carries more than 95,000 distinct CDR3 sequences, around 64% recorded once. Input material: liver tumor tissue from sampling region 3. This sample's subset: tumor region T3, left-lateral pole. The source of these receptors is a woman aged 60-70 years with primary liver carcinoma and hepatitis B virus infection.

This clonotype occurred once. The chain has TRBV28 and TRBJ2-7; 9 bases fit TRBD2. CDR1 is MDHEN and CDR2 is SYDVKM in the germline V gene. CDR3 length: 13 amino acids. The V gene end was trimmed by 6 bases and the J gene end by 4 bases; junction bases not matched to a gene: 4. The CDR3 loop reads CASRAGGPYEQYF. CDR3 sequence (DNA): TGTGCCAGCAGGGCGGGAGGGCCGTACGAGCAGTACTTC.

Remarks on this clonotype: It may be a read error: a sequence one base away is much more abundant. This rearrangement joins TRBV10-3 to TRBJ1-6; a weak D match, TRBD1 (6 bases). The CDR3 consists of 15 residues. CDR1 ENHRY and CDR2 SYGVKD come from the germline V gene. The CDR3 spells CAISEGDTDNSLLHF. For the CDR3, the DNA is TGTGCCATCAGTGAGGGGGACACCGACAATTCACTCCTCCACTTT.

In DNA form, the CDR3 reads TGCAGCATCCACCCGGATAGCGGGACGACCCGAAAGAGTGCGCAGTTCTTC. It specifies CSIHPDSGTTRKSAQFF. The rearrangement uses TRBV29-1 and TRBJ2-1; 8 bases are a match to TRBD2. The CDR3 covers 17 residues. CDR1 and CDR2 (germline): SQVTM, ANQGSEA. The V segment lost 8 bases and the J segment 12 bases; nucleotides outside the gene matches: 27.

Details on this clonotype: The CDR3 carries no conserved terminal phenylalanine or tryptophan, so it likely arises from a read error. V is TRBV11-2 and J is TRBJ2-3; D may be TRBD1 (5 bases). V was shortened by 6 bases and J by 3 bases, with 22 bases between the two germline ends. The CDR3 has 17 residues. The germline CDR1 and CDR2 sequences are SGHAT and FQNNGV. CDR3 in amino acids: CASSPAPRGKGTDTQYL. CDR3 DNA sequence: TGTGCCAGCAGTCCGGCCCCTAGGGGCAAAGGAACAGATACGCAGTATTTA.

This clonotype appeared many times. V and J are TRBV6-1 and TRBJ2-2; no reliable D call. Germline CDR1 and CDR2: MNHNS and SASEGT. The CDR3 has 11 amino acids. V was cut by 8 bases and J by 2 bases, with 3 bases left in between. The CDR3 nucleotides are TGTGCCAGCCAAAACACCGGGGAGCTGTTTTTT. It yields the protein CASQNTGELFF.

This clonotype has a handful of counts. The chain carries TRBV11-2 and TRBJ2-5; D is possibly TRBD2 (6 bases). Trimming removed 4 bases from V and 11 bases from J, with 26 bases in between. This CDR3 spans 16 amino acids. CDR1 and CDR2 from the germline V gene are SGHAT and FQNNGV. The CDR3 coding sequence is TGTGCCAGCAGCTCCCGGACTAACGGTTGGGCATCGACTCAGTACTTC. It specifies CASSSRTNGWASTQYF.

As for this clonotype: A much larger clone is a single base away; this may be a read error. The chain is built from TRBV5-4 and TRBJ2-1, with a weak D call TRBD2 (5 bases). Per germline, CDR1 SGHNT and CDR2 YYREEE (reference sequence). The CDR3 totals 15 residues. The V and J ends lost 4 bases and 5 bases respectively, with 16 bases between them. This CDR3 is CASSRPPGRDNEQFF. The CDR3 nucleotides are TGTGCCAGCAGCCGTCCACCGGGAAGAGACAATGAGCAGTTCTTC.

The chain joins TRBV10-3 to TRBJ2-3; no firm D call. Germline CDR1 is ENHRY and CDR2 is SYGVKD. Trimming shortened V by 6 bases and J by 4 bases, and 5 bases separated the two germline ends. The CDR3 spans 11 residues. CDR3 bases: TGTGCCATCAGGGTTTCAGATACGCAGTATTTT. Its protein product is CAIRVSDTQYF.

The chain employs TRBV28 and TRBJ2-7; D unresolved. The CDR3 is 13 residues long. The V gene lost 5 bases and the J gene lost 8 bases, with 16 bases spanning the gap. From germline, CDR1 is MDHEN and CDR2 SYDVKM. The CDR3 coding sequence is TGTGCCAGCAGTGTCGTTGGGCGGTTTAAGCAGTACTTC. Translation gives CASSVVGRFKQYF.

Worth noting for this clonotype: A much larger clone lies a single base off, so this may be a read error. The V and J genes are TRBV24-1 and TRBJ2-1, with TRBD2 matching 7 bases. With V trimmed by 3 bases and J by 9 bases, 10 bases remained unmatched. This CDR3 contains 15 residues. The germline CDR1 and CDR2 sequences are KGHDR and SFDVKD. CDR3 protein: CATSDGAGRLAEQFF. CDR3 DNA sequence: TGTGCCACCAGTGATGGAGCGGGAAGGCTGGCTGAGCAGTTCTTC.

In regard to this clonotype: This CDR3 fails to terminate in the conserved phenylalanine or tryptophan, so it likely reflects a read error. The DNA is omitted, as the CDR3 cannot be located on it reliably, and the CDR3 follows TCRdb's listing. CDR3 residues: CASSFLGTDTQYL. The chain is built from TRBV11-2 and TRBJ2-3. A total of 13 residues make up the CDR3, ends included. Germline V gene sequence: CDR1 SGHAT, CDR2 FQNNGV.

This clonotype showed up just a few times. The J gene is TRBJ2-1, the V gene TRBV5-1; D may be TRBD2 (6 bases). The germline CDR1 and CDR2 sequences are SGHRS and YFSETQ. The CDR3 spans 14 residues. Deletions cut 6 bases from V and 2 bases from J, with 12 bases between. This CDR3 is CASTVADPYNEQFF. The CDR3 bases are TGCGCCAGCACTGTAGCGGACCCCTACAATGAGCAGTTCTTC.

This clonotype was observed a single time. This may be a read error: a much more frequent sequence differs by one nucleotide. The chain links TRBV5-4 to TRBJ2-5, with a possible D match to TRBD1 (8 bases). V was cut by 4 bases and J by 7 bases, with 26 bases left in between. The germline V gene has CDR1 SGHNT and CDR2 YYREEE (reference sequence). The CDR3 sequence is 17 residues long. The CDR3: CASSLGGQGASRGTQYF. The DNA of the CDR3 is TGTGCCAGCAGCCTGGGAGGGCAGGGGGCGTCTCGAGGGACCCAGTACTTC.

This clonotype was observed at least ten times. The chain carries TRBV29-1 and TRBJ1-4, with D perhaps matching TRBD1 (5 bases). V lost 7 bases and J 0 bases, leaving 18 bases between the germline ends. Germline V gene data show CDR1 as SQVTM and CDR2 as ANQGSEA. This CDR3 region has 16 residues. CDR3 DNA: TGCAGCGCCGAGGGAGGGGCCGGGGCAACTAATGAAAAACTGTTTTTT. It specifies CSAEGGAGATNEKLFF.

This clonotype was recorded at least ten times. This CDR3 is CASSPQGGLTEAFF. CDR3 DNA: TGTGCCAGCAGCCCGCAGGGGGGGCTCACTGAAGCTTTCTTT. This chain connects TRBV12-3 or TRBV12-4 to TRBJ1-1; 7 nucleotides agree with TRBD1. This CDR3 contains 14 residues. Trimming took 6 bases from V and 4 from J; bases not matched to a gene: 8.

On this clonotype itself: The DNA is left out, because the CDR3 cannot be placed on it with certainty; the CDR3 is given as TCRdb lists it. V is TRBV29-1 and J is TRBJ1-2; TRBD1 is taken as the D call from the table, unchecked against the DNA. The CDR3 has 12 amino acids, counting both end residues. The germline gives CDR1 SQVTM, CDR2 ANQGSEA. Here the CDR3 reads CSVEDRGYDCTF.